The rows below give T cell receptor beta chains drawn from one sample of a study of T-cell reconstitution after alpha-beta-depleted transplantation in children. TCRdb fed the PCR reads into MiXCR, producing one record per CDR3 protein. Of approximately 130,000 distinct CDR3 sequences in the sample, about 9.5% were seen once. The sample here was PBMCs, mostly from graft donor cells, taken 180 days after TCRalphabeta/CD19-depleted stem cell transplant. The receptors come from a girl under two years old who had a stem cell transplant for combined immunodeficiency, so the T cells may come from the graft donor. Both conserved end residues are part of each CDR3. The order of the fields is clone size, J gene, D gene, V gene, CDR3 protein, CDR3 DNA. D genes are given only for firm matches. Clone size is shown for a subset of rows, as once, few, many or a class of expanded clone.

size: few; J: TRBJ1-2; D: -; V: TRBV7-2; CDR3: CASSLVWGYTF; DNA: TGTGCCAGCAGCTTAGTTTGGGGCTACACCTTC
size: few; J: TRBJ2-7; D: -; V: TRBV10-2; CDR3: CASSESRLARYEQYF; DNA: TGCGCCAGCAGTGAGTCGAGGCTAGCACGCTACGAGCAGTACTTC
size: few; J: TRBJ2-2; D: TRBD1; V: TRBV7-2; CDR3: CASRQPGQGHGELFF; DNA: TGTGCCAGCAGACAACCGGGACAGGGTCACGGGGAGCTGTTTTTT
size: -; J: TRBJ1-2; D: -; V: TRBV28; CDR3: CASSFRIPYRVGGYTF; DNA: TGTGCCAGCAGTTTCCGAATCCCCTACAGGGTTGGCGGCTACACCTTC
size: few; J: TRBJ1-2; D: -; V: TRBV20-1; CDR3: CSAQRGGNYGYTF; DNA: TGCAGTGCACAAAGGGGGGGAAACTATGGCTACACCTTC
size: -; J: TRBJ2-5; D: TRBD2; V: TRBV5-1; CDR3: CASSSGLAPQETQYF; DNA: TGCGCCAGCAGCTCCGGACTAGCGCCCCAAGAGACCCAGTACTTC
size: -; J: TRBJ2-1; D: -; V: TRBV5-1; CDR3: CASSLRDFDNEQFF; DNA: TGCGCCAGCAGCTTACGGGACTTTGACAATGAGCAGTTCTTC
size: -; J: TRBJ1-1; D: -; V: TRBV20-1; CDR3: CSANFGESDTEAFF; DNA: TGCAGTGCTAATTTCGGGGAATCGGACACTGAAGCTTTCTTT
size: few; J: TRBJ2-3; D: TRBD2; V: TRBV5-1; CDR3: CASSSTGLAVDTQYF; DNA: TGCGCCAGCAGCTCGACGGGACTAGCTGTAGATACGCAGTATTTT
size: -; J: TRBJ1-2; D: -; V: TRBV29-1; CDR3: CSVDGTSYGYTF; DNA: TGCAGCGTTGACGGGACAAGTTATGGCTACACCTTC
size: few; J: TRBJ2-6; D: -; V: TRBV7-2; CDR3: CASSPLGWSSGANVLTF; DNA: TGTGCCAGCAGCCCCCTCGGTTGGTCCTCTGGGGCCAACGTCCTGACTTTC
size: -; J: TRBJ2-7; D: TRBD1; V: TRBV29-1; CDR3: CSVSKQGSSYEQYF; DNA: TGCAGCGTCTCCAAACAGGGGAGCTCCTACGAGCAGTACTTC
size: few; J: TRBJ1-6; D: TRBD1; V: TRBV20-1; CDR3: CSARLQGASSPLHF; DNA: TGCAGTGCTAGGCTTCAGGGGGCGAGTTCACCCCTCCACTTT
size: -; J: TRBJ2-3; D: -; V: TRBV3-1; CDR3: CASSPVGDTQYF; DNA: TGTGCCAGCAGCCCCGTAGGAGATACGCAGTATTTT
size: -; J: TRBJ2-1; D: TRBD1; V: TRBV7-8; CDR3: CASTLGTGGNYNEQFF; DNA: TGTGCCAGCACCCTGGGGACAGGGGGCAACTACAATGAGCAGTTCTTC
size: -; J: TRBJ1-4; D: TRBD1; V: TRBV24-1; CDR3: CATSDAGTAGAKKLFF; DNA: TGTGCCACCAGTGATGCAGGGACAGCGGGTGCCAAAAAACTGTTTTTT
size: few; J: TRBJ2-2; D: -; V: TRBV4-3; CDR3: CASSGGVSNTGELFF; DNA: TGCGCCAGTAGCGGAGGAGTGTCGAACACCGGGGAGCTGTTTTTT
size: few; J: TRBJ1-1; D: -; V: TRBV5-1; CDR3: CASSLQGGENTEAFF; DNA: TGCGCCAGCAGCTTGCAAGGAGGGGAGAACACTGAAGCTTTCTTT
size: few; J: TRBJ2-5; D: TRBD1; V: TRBV20-1; CDR3: CSGSGQDVRETQYF; DNA: TGCAGTGGGTCGGGACAGGACGTCCGGGAGACCCAGTACTTC
size: -; J: TRBJ2-3; D: -; V: TRBV6-1; CDR3: CASSETKTTFDTQYF; DNA: TGTGCCAGCAGTGAAACTAAAACGACATTTGATACGCAGTATTTT
size: many; J: TRBJ2-1; D: -; V: TRBV5-6; CDR3: CASSLGYSEQFF; DNA: TGTGCCAGCAGCTTGGGGTACAGTGAGCAGTTCTTC
size: -; J: TRBJ1-6; D: TRBD1; V: TRBV11-3; CDR3: CASSLLGQGYNSPLHF; DNA: TGTGCCAGCAGCTTACTGGGACAGGGTTATAATTCACCCCTCCACTTT
size: few; J: TRBJ1-2; D: -; V: TRBV11-2; CDR3: CASSLGWASGGYTF; DNA: TGTGCCAGCAGCTTAGGATGGGCCTCAGGAGGCTACACCTTC
size: few; J: TRBJ1-2; D: -; V: TRBV29-1; CDR3: CSVEPSFGYTF; DNA: TGCAGCGTTGAACCCAGTTTTGGCTACACCTTC
size: -; J: TRBJ2-2; D: -; V: TRBV5-4; CDR3: CASSKSRVYTGELFF; DNA: TGTGCCAGCAGCAAAAGCAGGGTTTACACCGGGGAGCTGTTTTTT
size: few; J: TRBJ1-1; D: TRBD1; V: TRBV14; CDR3: CASSQARGRNTEAFF; DNA: TGTGCCAGCAGCCAAGCTAGGGGGCGGAACACTGAAGCTTTCTTT
size: few; J: TRBJ2-6; D: -; V: TRBV20-1; CDR3: CSASFSGANVLTF; DNA: TGCAGTGCTAGTTTCTCTGGGGCCAACGTCCTGACTTTC
size: -; J: TRBJ2-4; D: TRBD2; V: TRBV12-3/TRBV12-4; CDR3: CASSPPGRILAKNIQYF; DNA: TGTGCCAGCAGTCCTCCCGGGAGGATACTAGCCAAAAACATTCAGTACTTC
size: -; J: TRBJ2-7; D: -; V: TRBV10-3; CDR3: CATPDGGDDRVLSYEQYF; DNA: TGTGCCACTCCTGATGGGGGGGACGACAGGGTACTTTCCTACGAGCAGTACTTC
size: many; J: TRBJ2-5; D: -; V: TRBV5-1; CDR3: CASRIQETQYF; DNA: TGCGCCAGCAGGATTCAAGAGACCCAGTACTTC
size: few; J: TRBJ2-5; D: -; V: TRBV28; CDR3: CASSLWDRKPKETQYF; DNA: TGTGCCAGCAGTTTATGGGACCGAAAACCTAAAGAGACCCAGTACTTC
size: few; J: TRBJ2-6; D: -; V: TRBV20-1; CDR3: CSTSGQSSGANVLTF; DNA: TGCAGTACCTCGGGGCAAAGCTCTGGGGCCAACGTCCTGACTTTC
size: few; J: TRBJ2-1; D: -; V: TRBV12-3/TRBV12-4; CDR3: CASSDNIYNEQFF; DNA: TGTGCCAGCAGTGACAACATTTACAATGAGCAGTTCTTC
size: few; J: TRBJ1-1; D: -; V: TRBV20-1; CDR3: CSARAVNTEAFF; DNA: TGCAGTGCTAGAGCAGTAAACACTGAAGCTTTCTTT
size: few; J: TRBJ2-5; D: -; V: TRBV20-1; CDR3: CSALVIGGGAQETQYF; DNA: TGCAGTGCACTAGTGATAGGGGGGGGGGCCCAAGAGACCCAGTACTTC
size: few; J: TRBJ1-2; D: -; V: TRBV12-3/TRBV12-4; CDR3: CASSSPGTIDGYTF; DNA: TGTGCCAGCAGTTCCCCCGGGACAATCGATGGCTACACCTTC
size: many; J: TRBJ2-2; D: -; V: TRBV5-1; CDR3: CASSFRQPAGNTGELFF; DNA: TGCGCCAGCAGCTTCCGCCAGCCAGCAGGGAACACCGGGGAGCTGTTTTTT
size: many; J: TRBJ1-2; D: -; V: TRBV20-1; CDR3: CSPPPGAPGYTF; DNA: TGCAGTCCCCCCCCAGGGGCCCCAGGCTACACCTTC
size: -; J: TRBJ2-6; D: TRBD1; V: TRBV5-1; CDR3: CASSLGQGAGANVLTF; DNA: TGCGCCAGCAGCTTGGGACAGGGGGCTGGGGCCAACGTCCTGACTTTC
size: -; J: TRBJ2-5; D: TRBD2; V: TRBV29-1; CDR3: CSVEDRGVEETQYF; DNA: TGCAGCGTTGAAGATCGGGGGGTCGAAGAGACCCAGTACTTC
size: -; J: TRBJ2-7; D: -; V: TRBV29-1; CDR3: CSVWAGVAYEQYF; DNA: TGCAGCGTTTGGGCAGGGGTAGCCTACGAGCAGTACTTC
size: -; J: TRBJ1-1; D: -; V: TRBV29-1; CDR3: CSVERPLNTEAFF; DNA: TGCAGCGTTGAGCGGCCACTCAACACTGAAGCTTTCTTT
size: many; J: TRBJ2-3; D: TRBD2; V: TRBV7-8; CDR3: CASSLPTSGDTQYF; DNA: TGTGCCAGCAGCCTGCCGACTAGCGGAGATACGCAGTATTTT
size: once; J: TRBJ2-7; D: -; V: TRBV4-3; CDR3: CASSQDSQALSYEQYF; DNA: TGCGCCAGCAGCCAAGATAGCCAGGCCCTCTCCTACGAGCAGTACTTC
size: -; J: TRBJ2-2; D: -; V: TRBV5-5; CDR3: CASSLSAPDTGEPFF; DNA: TGTGCCAGCAGCTTGAGCGCTCCAGACACCGGGGAGCCGTTTTTT
size: few; J: TRBJ2-1; D: -; V: TRBV20-1; CDR3: CSARDLDYNEQFF; DNA: TGCAGTGCTAGAGATTTGGACTACAATGAGCAGTTCTTC
size: -; J: TRBJ2-5; D: -; V: TRBV20-1; CDR3: CSAQRGANQETQYF; DNA: TGCAGTGCCCAGAGGGGAGCCAACCAAGAGACCCAGTACTTC
size: few; J: TRBJ2-3; D: TRBD2; V: TRBV27; CDR3: CASSLGLARDTQYF; DNA: TGTGCCAGCAGTCTCGGACTAGCGCGGGATACGCAGTATTTT
size: -; J: TRBJ1-1; D: -; V: TRBV7-2; CDR3: CASSPREGHRNTEAFF; DNA: TGTGCCAGCAGCCCCCGCGAGGGCCACAGGAACACTGAAGCTTTCTTT
size: -; J: TRBJ2-1; D: TRBD1; V: TRBV18; CDR3: CASSSRDSTFREQFF; DNA: TGTGCCAGCTCGAGCCGGGACAGTACCTTTCGTGAGCAGTTCTTC
size: -; J: TRBJ2-5; D: -; V: TRBV3-1; CDR3: CASSHGETQYF; DNA: TGTGCCAGCAGCCACGGTGAGACCCAGTACTTC
size: -; J: TRBJ1-1; D: TRBD1; V: TRBV11-3; CDR3: CASSLGTGPRTEAFF; DNA: TGTGCCAGCAGCTTAGGGACAGGACCGAGGACTGAAGCTTTCTTT
size: many; J: TRBJ2-1; D: -; V: TRBV7-2; CDR3: CASSLGGGRSGSYNEQFF; DNA: TGTGCCAGCAGCTTAGGGGGTGGTAGGAGCGGGTCCTACAATGAGCAGTTCTTC
size: few; J: TRBJ2-1; D: -; V: TRBV4-3; CDR3: CASSQDLSSYNEQFF; DNA: TGCGCCAGCAGCCAAGACTTGAGCTCCTACAATGAGCAGTTCTTC
size: few; J: TRBJ1-4; D: -; V: TRBV29-1; CDR3: CSVGTKLGEKLFF; DNA: TGCAGCGTCGGGACTAAGTTGGGGGAAAAACTGTTTTTT
size: many; J: TRBJ2-7; D: -; V: TRBV20-1; CDR3: CSASRETPNEQYF; DNA: TGCAGTGCCTCCCGGGAAACTCCTAACGAGCAGTACTTC
size: few; J: TRBJ1-5; D: -; V: TRBV12-3/TRBV12-4; CDR3: CASSPLNREQPQHF; DNA: TGTGCCAGCAGTCCCCTAAACAGGGAACAGCCCCAGCATTTT
size: -; J: TRBJ2-7; D: -; V: TRBV12-3/TRBV12-4; CDR3: CASSNPGQSTYEQYF; DNA: TGTGCCAGCAGTAACCCGGGACAATCTACCTACGAGCAGTACTTC
size: few; J: TRBJ2-1; D: TRBD2; V: TRBV20-1; CDR3: CSATYLVTSARPFSYNEQFF; DNA: TGCAGTGCTACCTACCTCGTGACTAGCGCGCGCCCCTTTTCCTACAATGAGCAGTTCTTC
size: few; J: TRBJ2-5; D: TRBD2; V: TRBV29-1; CDR3: CSVESSGKQTQYF; DNA: TGCAGCGTTGAGTCTAGCGGGAAACAGACCCAGTACTTC